The 27 T cell receptor beta chains below all came from one sample that was sequenced in a study of graft-versus-host responses after intestinal transplantation. Only in-frame clones appear in the TCRdb table, and some are missing; sequencing was by immunoSEQ multiplex PCR. The sample has over a thousand clones; 83% are singletons. The sequenced sample was PBMCs, obtained 7 days after intestinal transplantation. The receptors were sampled from a human patient who received an intestinal transplant, so some T cells may come from the graft donor.

V and J are TRBV6-4 and TRBJ2-3; D call uncertain. The CDR3 contains 14 residues. The V and J ends lost 3 bases and 0 bases respectively, with 7 bases between them. CDR1 MRHNA and CDR2 SNTAGT come from the germline V gene. The CDR3: CASSDSTSTDTQYF. CDR3 DNA sequence: TGTGCCAGCAGTGATTCTACTAGCACAGATACGCAGTATTTT.

V gene TRBV19 combines with J gene TRBJ2-7; 11 bases map to TRBD2. Germline V CDR1 and CDR2: LNHDA, SQIVND (reference sequence). Germline trimming cut 2 bases from V and 0 bases from J; bases unmatched to any gene: 3. CDR3 length: 16 amino acids. CDR3 region: CASSITTSGVSYEQYF. The CDR3, as DNA: TGTGCCAGTAGTATAACGACTAGCGGGGTCTCCTACGAGCAGTACTTC.

The V call is TRBV9, the J call TRBJ2-7, with D possibly being TRBD2 (5 bases). CDR1 SGDLS and CDR2 YYNGEE come from the germline V gene. This CDR3 has 15 residues. V was clipped by 1 base and J by 6 bases, with 17 bases between them. CDR3 region: CASSVNTDHGSEQYF. CDR3 coding DNA: TGTGCCAGCAGCGTAAACACAGATCATGGGAGCGAGCAGTACTTC.

The chain employs TRBV5-1 and TRBJ2-7, with 10 bases matching TRBD2. The V gene end was trimmed by 4 bases and the J gene end by 0 bases; junction bases not matched to a gene: 4. Looked up from germline, CDR1 is SGHRS and CDR2 is YFSETQ. The CDR3 runs 15 residues. CDR3 sequence (DNA): TGCGCCAGCAGCGCGACTAGCGGGTACTCCTACGAGCAGTACTTC. Its protein product is CASSATSGYSYEQYF.

V is TRBV9 and J is TRBJ2-7, with a possible D match to TRBD1 (6 bases). V was shortened by 0 bases and J by 2 bases, with 6 bases between the two germline ends. CDR3 length: 13 residues. CDR1 and CDR2 (germline): SGDLS, YYNGEE. CDR3 sequence reads: CASSVGDTYEQYF. CDR3 nucleotide sequence: TGTGCCAGCAGCGTAGGGGACACCTACGAGCAGTACTTC.

V usage is TRBV11-2 and J usage is TRBJ2-7; D possibly corresponds to TRBD2 (6 bases). Germline V gene sequence: CDR1 SGHAT, CDR2 FQNNGV. This CDR3 region has 14 residues. Trimming left V 5 bases short and J 1 base short, with 12 bases between. The CDR3 DNA sequence: TGTGCCAGCAGCCCCCGACTAGAATCCTACGAGCAGTACTTC. Protein sequence: CASSPRLESYEQYF.

Concerning this clone: The junction and the germline gene differ at one end; a read error may be behind it. The chain is built from TRBV6-4 and TRBJ2-6; no clear D. The CDR3 sequence is 18 residues long. Germline CDR1 MRHNA, CDR2 SNTAGT. The CDR3 DNA reads as TGTGCCAGCAGTTGGTGCACCACACGACAAAGTCGGGCCAACGCCCTGACTTTC. Its translation is CASSWCTTRQSRANALTF.

The chain joins TRBV6-1 to TRBJ1-5; no firm D call. The V end was cut by 4 bases, the J end by 6 bases, with 10 bases between. This CDR3 is 13 amino acids long. Looked up from germline, CDR1 is MNHNS and CDR2 is SASEGT. This CDR3 is CASSVERVQPQHF. The DNA of the CDR3 is TGTGCCAGCAGTGTCGAGCGGGTTCAGCCCCAGCATTTT.

This chain connects TRBV4-1 to TRBJ2-2; D is undetermined. Germline lookup yields CDR1 MGHRA and CDR2 YSYEKL. Trimming stripped 2 bases from V and 3 bases from J, with 4 bases between. There are 13 residues in the CDR3. The CDR3 reads CASSQPYTGELFF. CDR3 nucleotide sequence: TGCGCCAGCAGCCAACCATACACCGGGGAGCTGTTTTTT.

V is TRBV7-9 and J is TRBJ1-1, with D hard to call. The CDR3 extends over 14 amino acids. Germline CDR1 and CDR2: SEHNR and FQNEAQ (reference sequence). Trimming shortened V by 1 base and J by 0 bases, and 6 bases separated the two germline ends. CDR3 region: CASSLDLLNTEAFF. CDR3 nucleotides: TGTGCCAGCAGCTTAGATCTGTTGAACACTGAAGCTTTCTTT.

The rearrangement uses TRBV6-1 and TRBJ2-1, with TRBD1 matching 10 bases. The CDR3 covers 18 residues. Germline CDR1 is MNHNS and CDR2 is SASEGT. The junction had 11 bases not matched to a gene; V was cut back by 1 base and J by 5 bases. CDR3 DNA sequence: TGTGCCAGCAGTGAAGATGGGGACAGGGGATGGGAACACAATGAGCAGTTCTTC. Translated, it gives CASSEDGDRGWEHNEQFF.

This rearrangement joins TRBV19 to TRBJ1-2, with D tentatively TRBD1 (5 bases). CDR1 and CDR2 from the germline V gene are LNHDA and SQIVND (reference sequence). CDR3 length equals 13 residues. With 9 bases removed from V and 8 bases from J, the gap between germline ends came to 19 bases. Here the CDR3 reads CASHEVGTAGYTF. The CDR3 DNA reads TGTGCCAGCCACGAGGTGGGGACTGCCGGCTACACCTTC.

The genes are TRBV19 and TRBJ2-7; 7 nucleotides align to TRBD1. Germline CDR1 and CDR2: LNHDA and SQIVND (reference sequence). Trimming took 1 base from V and 4 from J; bases not matched to a gene: 1. This CDR3 contains 13 residues. The CDR3: CASSIGRGYEQYF. CDR3 nucleotide sequence: TGTGCCAGTAGTATAGGCAGGGGGTACGAGCAGTACTTC.

The genes are TRBV5-6 and TRBJ1-2; a weak D match, TRBD1 (5 bases). The V end was cut by 0 bases, the J end by 3 bases, with 12 bases between. This CDR3 spans 15 amino acids. Germline V gives CDR1 SGHDT, CDR2 YYEEEE. The CDR3 loop is CASSLDGGWDYGYTF. The CDR3 nucleotides are TGTGCCAGCAGCTTGGATGGGGGATGGGACTATGGCTACACCTTC.

The chain employs TRBV4-2 and TRBJ2-5; either TRBD1 or TRBD2 may fit D (5 bases each). Germline V gene sequence: CDR1 LGHNA, CDR2 YNFKEQ. The CDR3 consists of 16 residues. Between the trimmed V and J ends, which lost 1 base and 7 bases, there was a span of 19 bases. The CDR3 loop reads CASSQVGLIGGRTQYF. The CDR3 nucleotides are TGTGCCAGCAGCCAAGTCGGCCTAATTGGGGGACGGACCCAGTACTTC.

The V and J genes are TRBV28 and TRBJ2-1, with 7 bases identical to TRBD2. The CDR3 runs to 14 residues. Per the germline V gene, CDR1 is MDHEN and CDR2 is SYDVKM. With 5 bases clipped from V and 0 bases from J, the junction kept 1 base outside the gene matches. The CDR3 DNA reads TGTGCCAGCAGTCTAGCGGTCTCCTACAATGAGCAGTTCTTC. Its translation: CASSLAVSYNEQFF.

The chain uses TRBV2 and TRBJ1-6; D is uncertain. Trimming removed 1 base at V and 3 bases at J, with 10 bases between. Germline CDR1 is SNHLY and CDR2 is FYNNEI. This CDR3 region has 16 residues. CDR3: CASSEGVTFYNSPLHF. The DNA for the CDR3 is TGTGCCAGCAGTGAAGGCGTTACCTTCTATAATTCACCCCTCCACTTT.

This chain uses TRBV12-5 with TRBJ1-2; TRBD1 might be the D (6 bases). The germline V gene encodes CDR1 LGHNT and CDR2 FRNRAP. Trimming pared 6 bases from V and 6 bases from J, leaving 20 bases between. The CDR3 covers 15 residues. CDR3 sequence reads: CASGPAGRGRDGYTF. The CDR3 bases are TGTGCTAGTGGCCCAGCCGGCAGGGGACGGGATGGCTACACCTTC.

The chain's CDR3 is CASSTDRGANYGYTF. The CDR3 DNA is TGTGCCAGCAGCACAGACAGGGGAGCTAACTATGGCTACACCTTC. The gene calls are TRBV7-9 and TRBJ1-2; 8 positions match TRBD1. From germline, CDR1 is SEHNR and CDR2 FQNEAQ (reference sequence). With V trimmed by 5 bases and J by 0 bases, 5 bases remained unmatched. This CDR3 region has 15 residues.

This chain connects TRBV21-1 to TRBJ1-2. TRBV21-1 is annotated as a pseudogene. The CDR3 length is 13 residues. In DNA form, the CDR3 reads TGTGCCAGCAGCTTCCGGGCCTCATATGGCTACACCTTC. It yields the protein CASSFRASYGYTF.

V gene TRBV14 combines with J gene TRBJ2-2, with D tentatively TRBD1 (7 bases). V was clipped by 0 bases and J by 2 bases, with 22 bases between them. There are 20 residues in the CDR3. Germline V gene sequence: CDR1 SGHDN, CDR2 FVKESK. CDR3 DNA sequence: TGTGCCAGCAGCCAAGATGCTAGCGACAGGGATACGCTTAACACCGGGGAGCTGTTTTTT. This encodes CASSQDASDRDTLNTGELFF.

V gene TRBV11-2 combines with J gene TRBJ2-1; no definite D call. The CDR3 runs 13 residues. Germline V CDR1 and CDR2: SGHAT, FQNNGV. V gave up 0 bases and J gave up 7 bases, with 7 bases separating them. CDR3 coding DNA: TGTGCCAGCAGCTTAGATGGACCGAATGAGCAGTTCTTC. It translates to CASSLDGPNEQFF.

This chain uses TRBV5-4 with TRBJ2-2; 7 bases fit TRBD1. The germline CDR1 and CDR2 sequences are SGHNT and YYREEE (reference sequence). V shed 3 bases, J shed 2 bases, and the junction held 13 bases outside the gene matches. This CDR3 has 18 amino acids. The DNA of the CDR3 is TGTGCCAGCAGCTCCTCCTTGTCCGGGACAGTAAACACCGGGGAGCTGTTTTTT. Its protein product is CASSSSLSGTVNTGELFF.

V gene TRBV5-1 combines with J gene TRBJ2-7; either TRBD1 or TRBD2 may supply D (5 bases each). Per the germline V gene, CDR1 is SGHRS and CDR2 is YFSETQ. The CDR3 has 14 amino acids. V dropped 3 bases and J dropped 6 bases, with 16 bases sitting between them. This chain's CDR3 is CASSWVTGTGEQYF. As DNA, the CDR3 is TGCGCCAGCAGCTGGGTAACTGGGACCGGCGAGCAGTACTTC.

The chain is built from TRBV5-1 and TRBJ2-7, with D possibly being TRBD1 (5 bases). V lost 0 bases to trimming and J lost 3 bases, with 10 bases between them. CDR1 and CDR2 (germline): SGHRS, YFSETQ. This CDR3 has 14 residues. CDR3 protein: CASSLEGLGYEQYF. The CDR3 nucleotides are TGCGCCAGCAGCTTGGAGGGGTTGGGCTACGAGCAGTACTTC.

This clone turned up a few times. The chain employs TRBV28 and TRBJ1-2; possible D gene TRBD1, 6 bases. The germline V and J ends were trimmed by 5 bases and 8 bases, with 18 bases remaining between them. Germline V lookup: CDR1 MDHEN, CDR2 SYDVKM. The CDR3 extends over 14 amino acids. CDR3 DNA sequence: TGTGCCAGCAGTAATACCGGGACAATCAACGGCTACACCTTC. Its translation is CASSNTGTINGYTF.

About this clone itself: Germline is not matched at one junction end, which may reflect a read error. The V call is TRBV30, the J call TRBJ2-5; 13 nucleotides line up with TRBD2. CDR3 length equals 12 residues. Germline assignment: CDR1 GTSNPN and CDR2 SVGIG (reference sequence). The CDR3 reads CAWKGTSGNMDF. The CDR3 region has the DNA TGTGCCTGGAAGGGGACTAGCGGGAACATGGACTTC.